Listed here is a single TCR beta chain. Amplification of TCR beta CDR3 regions used RNA as the template. First-round RT-PCR with HTBI primers amplified the TCR CDR3 region. Each CDR3 protein is one row after TCRdb ran MiXCR on the multiplex PCR reads. Found here are around 400,000 distinct CDR3 sequences, approximately 25% of them singletons; the top ten hold about 73%. This sample is drawn from a study of T cells in Graves' hyperthyroidism and ophthalmopathy. Sequencing used blood. This receptor was identified in a man in his fifties with Graves' hyperthyroidism.

The CDR3 here is CASSLGLRTPTYEQYF. The CDR3 DNA is TGTGCCAGCAGCTTAGGCCTCCGGACTCCTACCTACGAGCAGTACTTC. The chain couples TRBV13 to TRBJ2-7; D may be TRBD2 (5 bases). From germline, CDR1 is PRHDT and CDR2 FYEKMQ (reference sequence). The V end lost 0 bases, the J end lost 2 bases, and 14 bases lay between the germline ends. The CDR3 is made up of 16 amino acids.